What follows are 11 T cell receptor beta chains derived from one specimen sequenced in a study of response to subunit inactivated influenza vaccine. TCRdb re-called the RT-PCR reads through MiXCR, storing one row per CDR3 protein. Seen here are approximately 520,000 distinct CDR3 sequences, approximately 15% observed once, and the top ten hold less than 4%. The specimen was CD4+ T cells sorted from PBMCs, collected around 25 months after vaccination. These receptors all stem from a man aged 50 to 69 who received an inactivated influenza vaccine.

This clonotype was counted between two and nine times. V and J are TRBV5-1 and TRBJ2-1; 8 nucleotides agree with TRBD2. Germline CDR1 and CDR2: SGHRS and YFSETQ. The CDR3 spans 13 residues. Unmatched junction bases numbered 2, after V lost 4 bases and J lost 5 bases. The CDR3 reads CASSRGGHNEQFF. In DNA form, the CDR3 reads TGCGCCAGCAGCCGGGGGGGCCACAATGAGCAGTTCTTC.

A note on this clonotype: A much larger clone lies a single base off, so this may be a read error. Without the conserved terminal phenylalanine or tryptophan, this CDR3 likely stems from a read error. V is TRBV4-2 and J is TRBJ2-7; D is perhaps TRBD2 (6 bases). The CDR3 length is 15 residues. The V and J ends lost 3 bases and 3 bases respectively, with 15 bases between them. Looked up from germline, CDR1 is LGHNA and CDR2 is YNFKEQ. Here the CDR3 DNA reads TGTGCCAGCAGCCAGGACTACCCCCAGAACTACGAGCAGTACTTA. This translates into CASSQDYPQNYEQYL.

This clonotype was observed a handful of times. The J gene is TRBJ1-2, the V gene TRBV3-1; a possible D gene is TRBD1 (5 bases). CDR1 is LGHDT and CDR2 is YNNKEL in the germline V gene (reference sequence). V was clipped by 0 bases and J by 7 bases, with 18 bases between them. The CDR3 runs 16 residues. The CDR3 coding sequence is TGTGCCAGCAGCCAAGATTTTAGTTCAGGGAAAGCTGGCTACACCTTC. The encoded protein is CASSQDFSSGKAGYTF. Looking up the rest from reference TRBV3-1 and TRBJ1-2 gives the full variable domain: DTAVSQTPKYLVTQMGNDKSIKCEQNLGHDTMYWYKQDSKKFLKIMFSYNNKELIINETVPNRFSPKSPDKAHLNLHINSLELGDSAVYFCASSQDFSSGKAGYTFGSGTRLTVV.

V gene TRBV5-1 combines with J gene TRBJ2-7, with TRBD2 as a possible D gene (6 bases). The V gene's germline CDR1 is SGHRS and CDR2 YFSETQ. The CDR3 sequence is 12 residues long. Trimming took 5 bases from V and 6 from J, leaving 12 bases between them. CDR3 in amino acids: CASRESGGEQYF. The CDR3 nucleotides read TGCGCCAGCAGAGAATCCGGGGGCGAGCAGTACTTC.

This clonotype was observed many times. The CDR3 bases are TGTGCCAACAGGGGGGGGTACACAGATACGCAGTATTTT. It encodes CANRGGYTDTQYF. The V gene is TRBV10-3, the J gene TRBJ2-3, with D possibly being TRBD1 (8 bases). V lost 10 bases to trimming and J lost 2 bases, with 13 bases between them. CDR1 is ENHRY and CDR2 is SYGVKD in the germline V gene. CDR3 length: 13 amino acids.

At least ten counts were recorded for this clonotype. The DNA is omitted, as the CDR3 cannot be located on it reliably, and the CDR3 follows TCRdb's listing. The V gene is TRBV3-1, the J gene TRBJ2-6; the table's D gene call, TRBD1, was not cross checked with the DNA. The CDR3 spans 20 residues, counting both ends. Germline values: CDR1 LGHDT, CDR2 YNNKEL (reference sequence). The CDR3 reads CASSPPVFWLAGSGANVLTF.

This clonotype was recorded only once. The CDR3 region has the DNA TGTGCCAGCTCACCAAACAGGGGTGACGGCTATGGCTACACCTTC. Translation gives CASSPNRGDGYGYTF. V is TRBV18 and J is TRBJ1-2, with 7 bases that match TRBD1. Per germline, CDR1 KGHSH and CDR2 LQKENI. The CDR3 is 15 residues long. The V gene end was trimmed by 2 bases and the J gene end by 4 bases; junction bases not matched to a gene: 7.

The table lists this clonotype with many counts. The CDR3: CASSLEGDETQYF. DNA of the CDR3: TGCGCCAGCAGCTTGGAAGGGGACGAGACCCAGTACTTC. The chain joins TRBV5-1 to TRBJ2-5; D could derive from TRBD1 or TRBD2 (5 bases each). The ends were cut back, 0 bases at V and 5 bases at J, with 8 bases in the middle. The germline V gene has CDR1 SGHRS and CDR2 YFSETQ. This CDR3 is built from 13 residues.

The chain carries TRBV20-1 and TRBJ2-1; TRBD1 or TRBD2 may be the D gene (5 bases each). This CDR3 is 18 amino acids long. The germline V gene encodes CDR1 DFQATT and CDR2 SNEGSKA (reference sequence). V lost 3 bases and J lost 1, with 22 bases in between. As DNA, the CDR3 is TGCAGTGCTAGTTTCAGGGCCTCGGGCGGGTGGTCCTACAATGAGCAGTTCTTC. It encodes CSASFRASGGWSYNEQFF.

In regard to this clonotype: The junction and the germline gene differ at one end; a read error may be behind it. The chain recombines TRBV12-3 or TRBV12-4 with TRBJ2-3; 8 nucleotides agree with TRBD2. The CDR3 sequence is 19 residues long. The CDR3 sequence is CAISLVQRGTWGDTDTQYF. In DNA form, the CDR3 reads TGTGCCATCAGTTTAGTCCAGCGGGGGACCTGGGGTGACACAGATACGCAGTATTTT.

This clonotype turned up a few times. The chain uses TRBV20-1 and TRBJ2-7; 7 nucleotides match TRBD2. The CDR3 spans 13 residues. V trimming: 6 bases; J trimming: 0 bases; junction bases outside the gene matches: 5. CDR1 and CDR2 from the germline V gene are DFQATT and SNEGSKA (reference sequence). In nucleotides, the CDR3 is TGCAGTGCAACGCAGCGGGGCTCCTACGAGCAGTACTTC. This translates into CSATQRGSYEQYF.